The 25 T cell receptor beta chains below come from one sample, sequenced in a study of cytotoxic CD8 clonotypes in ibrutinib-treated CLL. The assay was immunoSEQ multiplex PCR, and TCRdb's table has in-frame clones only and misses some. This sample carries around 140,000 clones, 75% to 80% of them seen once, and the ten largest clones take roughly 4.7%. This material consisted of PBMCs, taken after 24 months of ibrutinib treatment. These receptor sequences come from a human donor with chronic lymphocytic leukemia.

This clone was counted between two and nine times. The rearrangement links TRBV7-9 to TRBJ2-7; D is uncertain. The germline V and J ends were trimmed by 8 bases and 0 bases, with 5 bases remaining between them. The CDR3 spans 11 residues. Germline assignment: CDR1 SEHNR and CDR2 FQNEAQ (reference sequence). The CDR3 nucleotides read TGTGCCAGCGCCAGCTCCTACGAGCAGTACTTC. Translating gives CASASSYEQYF.

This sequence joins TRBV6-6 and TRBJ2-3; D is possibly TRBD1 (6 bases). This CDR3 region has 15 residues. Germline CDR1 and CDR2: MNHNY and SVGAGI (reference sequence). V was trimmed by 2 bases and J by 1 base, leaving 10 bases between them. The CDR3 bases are TGTGCCAGCAGTTACAGGGGGTCGGGCACAGATACGCAGTATTTT. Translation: CASSYRGSGTDTQYF.

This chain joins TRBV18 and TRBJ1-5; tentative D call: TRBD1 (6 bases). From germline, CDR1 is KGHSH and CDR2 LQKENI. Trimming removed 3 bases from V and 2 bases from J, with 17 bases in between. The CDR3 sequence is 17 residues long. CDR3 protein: CASSPTPGGAGNQPQHF. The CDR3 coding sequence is TGTGCCAGCTCACCCACCCCGGGGGGCGCGGGCAATCAGCCCCAGCATTTT. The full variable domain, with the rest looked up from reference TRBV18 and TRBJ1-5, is NAGVMQNPRHLVRRRGQEARLRCSPMKGHSHVYWYRQLPEEGLKFMVYLQKENIIDESGMPKERFSAEFPKEGPSILRIQQVVRGDSAAYFCASSPTPGGAGNQPQHFGDGTRLSIL.

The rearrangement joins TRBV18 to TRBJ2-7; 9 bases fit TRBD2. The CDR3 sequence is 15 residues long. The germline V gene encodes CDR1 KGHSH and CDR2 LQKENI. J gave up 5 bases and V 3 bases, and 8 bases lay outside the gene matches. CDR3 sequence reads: CASSPGRTSDDEQYF. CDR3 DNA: TGTGCCAGCTCACCCGGTCGGACTAGCGACGACGAGCAGTACTTC.

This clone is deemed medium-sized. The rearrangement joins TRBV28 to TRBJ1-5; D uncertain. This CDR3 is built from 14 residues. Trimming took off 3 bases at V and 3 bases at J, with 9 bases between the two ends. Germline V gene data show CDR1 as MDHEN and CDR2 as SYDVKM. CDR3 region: CASSFAGPNQPQHF. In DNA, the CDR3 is TGTGCCAGCAGTTTTGCCGGCCCCAATCAGCCCCAGCATTTT.

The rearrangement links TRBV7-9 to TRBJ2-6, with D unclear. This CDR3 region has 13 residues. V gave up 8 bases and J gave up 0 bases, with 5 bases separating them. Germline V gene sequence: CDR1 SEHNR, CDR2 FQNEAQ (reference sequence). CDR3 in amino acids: CASGTSGANVLTF. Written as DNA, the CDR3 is TGTGCCAGCGGCACCTCTGGGGCCAACGTCCTGACTTTC.

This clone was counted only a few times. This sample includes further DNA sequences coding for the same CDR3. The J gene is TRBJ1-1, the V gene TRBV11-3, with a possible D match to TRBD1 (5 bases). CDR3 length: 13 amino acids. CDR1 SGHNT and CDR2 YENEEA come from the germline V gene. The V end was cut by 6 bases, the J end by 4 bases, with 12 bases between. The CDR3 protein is CASSLTGGTEAFF. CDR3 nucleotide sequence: TGTGCCAGCAGTTTGACGGGGGGCACTGAAGCTTTCTTT.

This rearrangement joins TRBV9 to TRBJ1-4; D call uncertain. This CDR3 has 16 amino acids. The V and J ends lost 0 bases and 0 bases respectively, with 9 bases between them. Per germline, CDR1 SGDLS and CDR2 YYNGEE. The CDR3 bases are TGTGCCAGCAGCGTAGGGCTGTGGGCAACTAATGAAAAACTGTTTTTT. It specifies CASSVGLWATNEKLFF.

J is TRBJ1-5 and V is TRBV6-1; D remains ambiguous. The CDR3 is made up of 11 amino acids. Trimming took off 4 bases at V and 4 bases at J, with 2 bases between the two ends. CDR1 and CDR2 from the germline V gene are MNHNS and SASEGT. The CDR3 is CASSGNQPQHF. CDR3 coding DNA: TGTGCCAGCAGTGGAAATCAGCCCCAGCATTTT.

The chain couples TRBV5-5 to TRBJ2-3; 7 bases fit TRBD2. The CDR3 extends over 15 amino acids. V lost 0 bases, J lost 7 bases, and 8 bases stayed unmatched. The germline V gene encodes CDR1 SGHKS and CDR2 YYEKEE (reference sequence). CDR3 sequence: CASSLGGRASNTQYF. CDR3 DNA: TGTGCCAGCAGCTTGGGTGGGAGGGCCAGCAATACGCAGTATTTT.

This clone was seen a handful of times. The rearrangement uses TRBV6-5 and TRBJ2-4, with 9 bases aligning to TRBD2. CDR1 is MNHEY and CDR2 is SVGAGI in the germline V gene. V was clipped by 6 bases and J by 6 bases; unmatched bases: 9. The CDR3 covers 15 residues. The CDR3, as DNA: TGTGCCAGCAGCCGCACTAGCGGGCAGAGAAACATTCAGTACTTC. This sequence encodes CASSRTSGQRNIQYF.

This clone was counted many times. This chain's CDR3 is CASSEAQATGDTQYF. CDR3 nucleotides: TGTGCCAGCAGTGAAGCGCAGGCTACCGGGGATACGCAGTATTTT. This chain joins TRBV2 and TRBJ2-3; D gene uncertain. The V gene's germline CDR1 is SNHLY and CDR2 FYNNEI. The CDR3 is 15 residues long. Trimming cost V 0 bases and J 6 bases, with 13 bases left between them.

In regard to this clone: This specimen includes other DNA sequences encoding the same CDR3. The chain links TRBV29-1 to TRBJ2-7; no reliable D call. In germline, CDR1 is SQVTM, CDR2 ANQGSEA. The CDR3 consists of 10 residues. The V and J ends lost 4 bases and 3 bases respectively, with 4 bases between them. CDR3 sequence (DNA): TGCAGCGTTGGAGACTACGAGCAGTACTTC. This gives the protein CSVGDYEQYF.

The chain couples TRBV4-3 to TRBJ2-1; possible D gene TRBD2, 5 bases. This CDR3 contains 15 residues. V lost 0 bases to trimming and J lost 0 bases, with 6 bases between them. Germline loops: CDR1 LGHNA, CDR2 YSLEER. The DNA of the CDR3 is TGCGCCAGCAGCCAAGAGGGGAGCTCCTACAATGAGCAGTTCTTC. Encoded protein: CASSQEGSSYNEQFF.

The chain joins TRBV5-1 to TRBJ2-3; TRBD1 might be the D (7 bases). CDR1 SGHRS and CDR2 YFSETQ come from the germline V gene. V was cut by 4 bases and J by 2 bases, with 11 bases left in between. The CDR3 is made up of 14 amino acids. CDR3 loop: CASSAGQTTDTQYF. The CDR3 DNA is TGCGCCAGCAGCGCGGGACAGACCACAGATACGCAGTATTTT.

CDR3 protein: CASSLIYGGRETQYF. CDR3 coding DNA: TGTGCCAGCAGCTTAATTTACGGGGGCCGAGAGACCCAGTACTTC. The chain combines TRBV7-2 with TRBJ2-5; D assignment may be TRBD1 or TRBD2 (6 bases each). Germline CDR1 and CDR2: SGHTA and FQGNSA. Deletions cut 2 bases from V and 4 bases from J, with 14 bases between. This CDR3 is 15 amino acids long.

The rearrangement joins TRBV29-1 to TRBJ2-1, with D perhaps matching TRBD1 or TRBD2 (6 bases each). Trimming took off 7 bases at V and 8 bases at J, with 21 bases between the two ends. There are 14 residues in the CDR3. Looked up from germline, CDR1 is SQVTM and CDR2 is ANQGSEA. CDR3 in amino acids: CSAPPGQGRYEQFF. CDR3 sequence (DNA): TGCAGCGCCCCCCCGGGGCAGGGGAGGTATGAGCAGTTCTTC.

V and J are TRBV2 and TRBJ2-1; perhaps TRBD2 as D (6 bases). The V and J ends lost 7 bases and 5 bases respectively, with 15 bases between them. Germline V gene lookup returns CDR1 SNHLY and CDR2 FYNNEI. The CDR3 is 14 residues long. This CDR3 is CASTLLASNNEQFF. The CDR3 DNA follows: TGTGCCAGCACCCTTCTAGCGTCTAACAATGAGCAGTTCTTC.

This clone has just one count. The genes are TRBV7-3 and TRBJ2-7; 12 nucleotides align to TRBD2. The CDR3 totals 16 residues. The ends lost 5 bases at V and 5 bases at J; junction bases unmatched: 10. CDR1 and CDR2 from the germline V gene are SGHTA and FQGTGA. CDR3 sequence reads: CASSPTTSGSRNEQYF. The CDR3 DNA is TGTGCCAGCAGCCCGACGACTAGCGGGAGTAGGAACGAGCAGTACTTC.

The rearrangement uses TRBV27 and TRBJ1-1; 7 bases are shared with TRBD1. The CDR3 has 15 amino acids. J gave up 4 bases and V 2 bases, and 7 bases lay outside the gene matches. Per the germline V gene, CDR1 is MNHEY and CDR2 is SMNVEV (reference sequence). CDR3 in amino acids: CASSLKGAGSTEAFF. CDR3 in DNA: TGTGCCAGCAGTTTAAAGGGGGCAGGGTCCACTGAAGCTTTCTTT.

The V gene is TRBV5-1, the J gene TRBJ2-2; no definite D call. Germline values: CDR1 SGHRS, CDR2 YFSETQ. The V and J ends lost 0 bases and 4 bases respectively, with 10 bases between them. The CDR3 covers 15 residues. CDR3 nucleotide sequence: TGCGCCAGCAGCTTGGGGGGAATCCCCACCGGGGAGCTGTTTTTT. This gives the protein CASSLGGIPTGELFF. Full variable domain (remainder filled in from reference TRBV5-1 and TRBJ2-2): KAGVTQTPRYLIKTRGQQVTLSCSPISGHRSVSWYQQTPGQGLQFLFEYFSETQRNKGNFPGRFSGRQFSNSRSEMNVSTLELGDSALYLCASSLGGIPTGELFFGEGSRLTVL.

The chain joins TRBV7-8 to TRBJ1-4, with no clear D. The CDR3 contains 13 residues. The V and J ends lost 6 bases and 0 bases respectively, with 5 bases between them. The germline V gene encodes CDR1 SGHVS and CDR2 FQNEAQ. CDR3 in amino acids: CASSVATNEKLFF. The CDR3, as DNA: TGTGCCAGCAGTGTTGCAACTAATGAAAAACTGTTTTTT.

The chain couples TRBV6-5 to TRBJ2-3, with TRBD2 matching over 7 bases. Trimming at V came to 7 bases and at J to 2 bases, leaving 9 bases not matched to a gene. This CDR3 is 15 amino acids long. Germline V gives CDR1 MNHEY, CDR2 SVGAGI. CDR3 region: CASNRLAGPTDTQYF. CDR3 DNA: TGTGCCAGCAACCGACTAGCCGGGCCCACAGATACGCAGTATTTT.

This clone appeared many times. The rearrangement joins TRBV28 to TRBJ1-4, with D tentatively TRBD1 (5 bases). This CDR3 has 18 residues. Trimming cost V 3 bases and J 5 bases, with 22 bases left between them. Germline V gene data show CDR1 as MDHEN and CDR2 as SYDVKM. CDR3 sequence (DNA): TGTGCCAGCAGTTTTTATGCTCGGCGGGACGTTTCCAATGAAAAACTGTTTTTT. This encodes CASSFYARRDVSNEKLFF.

In nucleotides, the CDR3 is TGTGCCACCAGCGGCATGGACTCGTTATCCTACGAGCAGTACTTC. It codes for CATSGMDSLSYEQYF. This chain joins TRBV15 and TRBJ2-7; D is possibly TRBD2 (5 bases). V lost 5 bases, J lost 1 base, and 15 bases lay in between. Germline V gene sequence: CDR1 LNHNV, CDR2 YYDKDF (reference sequence). The CDR3 length is 15 residues.